The clone carrying this T cell receptor beta chain occurred a few times. Its antigen is not known. The TCR beta cDNA libraries carried unique molecular identifiers. MiXCR was run by TCRdb on the PCR reads, yielding one entry per CDR3 protein. The table has roughly 620,000 distinct CDR3 sequences, around 44% seen once. This record comes from a study of post-analysis software for immune sequencing data. On the study more broadly: The disease courses covered relapsing-remitting, secondary progressive and progressive-relapsing multiple sclerosis.

Regarding the study as a whole: Among a few TRBV segments more frequent in patients than controls were TRBV5-6, TRBV5-1 and TRBV20-1.

The CDR3 runs to 16 residues. J lost 2 bases, V lost 5 bases, and 2 bases had no gene match. Sequencing used blood. The rearrangement joins TRBV12-3 or TRBV12-4 to TRBJ2-6; TRBD1 agrees at 11 bases. The clonotype was recovered from a girl aged 5-17 years with multiple sclerosis. This CDR3 reads CASSPDRGPGANVLTF. The CDR3 coding sequence is TGTGCCAGCAGTCCGGACAGGGGGCCTGGGGCCAACGTCCTGACTTTC.